A selection of T cell receptor beta chains follows, all from one sample in a study of cytomegalovirus exposure and HLA in healthy donors. Libraries were prepared by immunoSEQ multiplex PCR; TCRdb keeps only in-frame clonotypes and omits some of them. The data contain approximately 150,000 clones, 66% of them singletons. Sequenced input: PBMCs. These receptors came from a woman aged 60-75 years in good health and CMV-seronegative. CDR3s include the opening cysteine and the closing phenylalanine or tryptophan. Each record gives: J gene, V gene, clone size, D gene, CDR3 DNA, CDR3 protein. D genes are given only for firm matches. A row's size may be missing; if present it is once, few, many or a size class.

j_gene: TRBJ2-2; v_gene: TRBV19; abundance: .; d_gene: TRBD1; CDR3nt: TGTGCCAGTAGTAAGGGACAGTACACCGGGGAGCTGTTTTTT; CDR3aa: CASSKGQYTGELFF
j_gene: TRBJ1-1; v_gene: TRBV5-1; abundance: few; d_gene: .; CDR3nt: TGCGCCAGCAGCTTGGTTACGGGTGGAGACACTGAAGCTTTCTTT; CDR3aa: CASSLVTGGDTEAFF
j_gene: TRBJ2-1; v_gene: TRBV7-2; abundance: .; d_gene: TRBD2; CDR3nt: TGTGCCAGCAGCCGGACGGGGGGTCAGTTCTTC; CDR3aa: CASSRTGGQFF
j_gene: TRBJ2-6; v_gene: TRBV19; abundance: .; d_gene: TRBD1; CDR3nt: TGTGCCAGTAGTTTTGTCAAGGGGGCGCAAGGGGCCAACGTCCTGACTTTC; CDR3aa: CASSFVKGAQGANVLTF
j_gene: TRBJ2-1; v_gene: TRBV9; abundance: .; d_gene: .; CDR3nt: TGTGCCAGCAGGAGGGGGAGCGGGGACTCCTACAATGAGCAGTTCTTC; CDR3aa: CASRRGSGDSYNEQFF
j_gene: TRBJ2-3; v_gene: TRBV5-6; abundance: .; d_gene: .; CDR3nt: TGTGCCAGCAGCCCGCTGGGGGCTGGTGATACGCAGTATTTT; CDR3aa: CASSPLGAGDTQYF
j_gene: TRBJ2-3; v_gene: TRBV6-1; abundance: few; d_gene: .; CDR3nt: TGTGCCAGCAGTGAAATAGCTGGTGATACGCAGTATTTT; CDR3aa: CASSEIAGDTQYF
j_gene: TRBJ2-7; v_gene: TRBV4-1; abundance: once; d_gene: .; CDR3nt: TGCGCCAGCAGCCAAGATGTTTTGATCCGCGAGCAGTACTTC; CDR3aa: CASSQDVLIREQYF
j_gene: TRBJ2-1; v_gene: TRBV11-2; abundance: .; d_gene: TRBD2; CDR3nt: TGTGCCAGCAGCTCCATAGCGGGATACAATGAGCAGTTCTTC; CDR3aa: CASSSIAGYNEQFF
j_gene: TRBJ2-7; v_gene: TRBV7-4; abundance: .; d_gene: .; CDR3nt: TGTGCCAGCAGCTCCCCCTTCTACGAGCAGTACTTC; CDR3aa: CASSSPFYEQYF
j_gene: TRBJ1-6; v_gene: TRBV5-1; abundance: .; d_gene: TRBD1; CDR3nt: TGCGCCAGCAGCTGGAAAGGACAGGGGACAGGTTCACCCCTCCACTTT; CDR3aa: CASSWKGQGTGSPLHF
j_gene: TRBJ1-5; v_gene: TRBV6-1; abundance: .; d_gene: .; CDR3nt: TGTGCCAGCAGTGAAGTCGGGGGGCCCCAGCATTTT; CDR3aa: CASSEVGGPQHF
j_gene: TRBJ2-7; v_gene: TRBV29-1; abundance: .; d_gene: TRBD1; CDR3nt: TGCAGCGTTGCCCGGACAGGGGGGCCCTACGAGCAGTACTTC; CDR3aa: CSVARTGGPYEQYF
j_gene: TRBJ2-5; v_gene: TRBV2; abundance: .; d_gene: .; CDR3nt: TGTGCCAGCAGTGCTCACAGGGCACCACAAGAGACCCAGTACTTC; CDR3aa: CASSAHRAPQETQYF
j_gene: TRBJ2-5; v_gene: TRBV5-4; abundance: .; d_gene: .; CDR3nt: TGTGCCAGCAGCTTACAGGGTCGTGAGACCCAGTACTTC; CDR3aa: CASSLQGRETQYF